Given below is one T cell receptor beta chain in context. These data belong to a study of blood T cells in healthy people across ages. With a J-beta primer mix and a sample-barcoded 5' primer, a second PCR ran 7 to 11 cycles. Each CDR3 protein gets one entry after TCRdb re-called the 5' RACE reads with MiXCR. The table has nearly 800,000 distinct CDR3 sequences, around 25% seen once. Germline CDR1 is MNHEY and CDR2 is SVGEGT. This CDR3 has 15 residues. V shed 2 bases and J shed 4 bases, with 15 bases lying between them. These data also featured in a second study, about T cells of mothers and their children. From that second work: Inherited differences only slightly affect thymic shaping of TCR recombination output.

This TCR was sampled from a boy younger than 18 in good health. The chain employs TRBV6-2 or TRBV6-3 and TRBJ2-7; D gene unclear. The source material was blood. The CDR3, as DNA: TGTGCCAGCAGTTACGGAGCTGGGATTCCTTACGAGCAGTACTTC. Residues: CASSYGAGIPYEQYF.